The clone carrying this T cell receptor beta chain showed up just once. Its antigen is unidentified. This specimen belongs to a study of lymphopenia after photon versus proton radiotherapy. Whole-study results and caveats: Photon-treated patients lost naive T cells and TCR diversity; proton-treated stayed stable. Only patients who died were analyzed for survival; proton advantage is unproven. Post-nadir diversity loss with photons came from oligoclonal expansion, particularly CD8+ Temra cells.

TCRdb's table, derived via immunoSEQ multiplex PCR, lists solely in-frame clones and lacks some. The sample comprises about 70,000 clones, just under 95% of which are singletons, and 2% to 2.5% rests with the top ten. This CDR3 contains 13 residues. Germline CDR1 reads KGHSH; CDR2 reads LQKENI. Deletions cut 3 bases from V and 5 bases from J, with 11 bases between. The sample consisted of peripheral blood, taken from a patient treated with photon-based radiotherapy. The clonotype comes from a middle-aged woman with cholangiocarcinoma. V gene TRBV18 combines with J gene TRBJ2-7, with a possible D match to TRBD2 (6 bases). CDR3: CASSPSGGDEQYF. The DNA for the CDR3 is TGTGCCAGCTCACCTAGCGGAGGGGACGAGCAGTACTTC.